These 29 T cell receptor beta chains were all obtained from the same sample, sequenced in a study of T-cell memory formation after mild COVID-19. TCRdb recomputed calls from the 5' RACE reads with MiXCR, one row per CDR3 protein. The sample has 450,000 or so distinct CDR3 sequences; 25% are singletons. The sequencing input was PBMCs or a T cell subset sorted from them (not recorded which). These receptors were obtained from an adult woman who had mild COVID-19 (a few samples of this study predate the infection). Cell type and time point are not known.

This clonotype has only a few counts. This chain links TRBV5-5 with TRBJ1-1; TRBD1 matches at 8 bases. The CDR3 extends over 17 amino acids. With V trimmed by 0 bases and J by 0 bases, 7 bases remained unmatched. Germline lookup yields CDR1 SGHKS and CDR2 YYEKEE (reference sequence). CDR3 DNA: TGTGCCAGCAGCTTGGAGGACAGGGTAATTATGAACACTGAAGCTTTCTTT. It encodes CASSLEDRVIMNTEAFF. The complete variable domain, with remaining parts taken from reference TRBV5-5 and TRBJ1-1, reads DAGVTQSPTHLIKTRGQQVTLRCSPISGHKSVSWYQQVLGQGPQFIFQYYEKEERGRGNFPDRFSARQFPNYSSELNVNALLLGDSALYLCASSLEDRVIMNTEAFFGQGTRLTVV.

This clonotype came up a few times. The chain couples TRBV12-3 or TRBV12-4 to TRBJ2-7; either TRBD1 or TRBD2 may fit D (6 bases each). This CDR3 is 14 amino acids long. V was trimmed by 3 bases and J by 5 bases, leaving 14 bases between them. The CDR3, as DNA: TGTGCCAGCAGTTTTGGAGGGGGACTGAACGAGCAGTACTTC. This encodes CASSFGGGLNEQYF.

The genes are TRBV7-2 and TRBJ2-1; D possibly uses TRBD1 or TRBD2 (5 bases each). The CDR3 contains 13 residues. CDR1 and CDR2 (germline): SGHTA, FQGNSA. Deletions cut 1 base from V and 10 bases from J, with 11 bases between. The CDR3 sequence is CASSLGRGVEQFF. The DNA for the CDR3 is TGTGCCAGCAGCTTAGGAAGAGGGGTCGAGCAGTTCTTC.

V gene TRBV20-1 combines with J gene TRBJ2-5; TRBD2 matches at 11 bases. After removal of 2 bases from V and 2 bases from J, the junction contained 13 bases not matched to a gene. The CDR3 runs 18 residues. Germline V gene lookup returns CDR1 DFQATT and CDR2 SNEGSKA (reference sequence). The DNA for the CDR3 is TGCAGTGCTAGATCCTGGACTAGCGGGTTAAGGGATCAAGAGACCCAGTACTTC. It encodes CSARSWTSGLRDQETQYF.

The J gene is TRBJ1-1, the V gene TRBV5-1; D gene uncertain. V lost 5 bases and J 0 bases, leaving 17 bases between the germline ends. The CDR3 loop spans 16 amino acids. Germline V gene sequence: CDR1 SGHRS, CDR2 YFSETQ. The CDR3: CASRSISLTMNTEAFF. CDR3 nucleotide sequence: TGCGCCAGCAGGTCAATATCCCTAACCATGAACACTGAAGCTTTCTTT.

This chain joins TRBV12-3 or TRBV12-4 and TRBJ2-1, with a tentative D call TRBD2 (5 bases). V gave up 1 base and J gave up 7 bases, with 11 bases separating them. The CDR3 has 14 residues. The CDR3 coding sequence is TGTGCCAGCAGTTTAGGCGGGCAATGGAATGAGCAGTTCTTC. Residues: CASSLGGQWNEQFF.

Only a few counts were recorded for this clonotype. The rearrangement links TRBV19 to TRBJ1-5; D gene unclear. Germline V lookup: CDR1 LNHDA, CDR2 SQIVND (reference sequence). Trimming removed 3 bases at V and 2 bases at J, with 8 bases between. The CDR3 has 14 residues. CDR3 loop: CASSITSGNQPQHF. As DNA, the CDR3 is TGTGCCAGTAGTATTACGAGCGGCAATCAGCCCCAGCATTTT.

This clonotype was picked up a small number of times. The chain uses TRBV29-1 and TRBJ2-1, with D perhaps matching TRBD2 (6 bases). The CDR3 is made up of 14 amino acids. The germline V gene encodes CDR1 SQVTM and CDR2 ANQGSEA. V lost 3 bases and J lost 7, with 16 bases in between. In DNA form, the CDR3 reads TGCAGCGTTGACCAGGGACTCGGGGAGAATGAGCAGTTCTTC. Translated, it gives CSVDQGLGENEQFF.

This clonotype was counted between two and nine times. The V call is TRBV7-9, the J call TRBJ2-2, with D perhaps TRBD2 (7 bases). Germline V lookup: CDR1 SEHNR, CDR2 FQNEAQ (reference sequence). The CDR3 contains 15 residues. Trimming took 4 bases from V and 2 from J, leaving 11 bases between them. The CDR3: CASSSRGGNTGELFF. CDR3 bases: TGTGCCAGCAGCTCTAGGGGGGGAAACACCGGGGAGCTGTTTTTT.

The V gene is TRBV27, the J gene TRBJ2-3; D possibly corresponds to TRBD2 (5 bases). V shed 8 bases and J shed 7 bases, with 16 bases lying between them. Germline CDR1 and CDR2: MNHEY and SMNVEV (reference sequence). This CDR3 contains 13 residues. In nucleotides, the CDR3 is TGTGCCAGCGGGTCGACACAGCGGAATACGCAGTATTTT. It translates to CASGSTQRNTQYF.

The chain couples TRBV4-3 to TRBJ2-7; TRBD2 matches at 7 bases. J lost 4 bases, V lost 1 base, and 7 bases had no gene match. Germline assignment: CDR1 LGHNA and CDR2 YSLEER. This CDR3 spans 15 amino acids. In DNA, the CDR3 is TGCGCCAGCAGCCAAGGGCGGGAGAGGCCTTACGAGCAGTACTTC. This encodes CASSQGRERPYEQYF.

The rearrangement joins TRBV29-1 to TRBJ2-7, with 7 bases matching TRBD1. CDR3 length equals 15 residues. CDR1 and CDR2 (germline): SQVTM, ANQGSEA. V lost 0 bases to trimming and J lost 7 bases; unmatched junction nucleotides: 12. The CDR3 protein is CSVEDRGQSVGEQYF. CDR3 DNA sequence: TGCAGCGTTGAAGATCGGGGACAGTCTGTGGGGGAGCAGTACTTC.

The V call is TRBV3-1, the J call TRBJ1-5; D gene unclear. V lost 0 bases and J 6 bases, leaving 9 bases between the germline ends. This CDR3 has 14 residues. Germline CDR1 is LGHDT and CDR2 is YNNKEL (reference sequence). The CDR3 here is CASSQDAGLQPQHF. As DNA, the CDR3 is TGTGCCAGCAGCCAAGATGCGGGTCTTCAGCCCCAGCATTTT.

The gene calls are TRBV24-1 and TRBJ2-5, with no clear D. V was cut by 1 base and J by 7 bases, with 6 bases left in between. The CDR3 consists of 12 residues. From germline, CDR1 is KGHDR and CDR2 SFDVKD. The chain's CDR3 is CATSDFSATQYF. CDR3 nucleotide sequence: TGTGCCACCAGTGATTTTTCGGCGACCCAGTACTTC.

This clonotype was detected only a few times. The V call is TRBV7-2, the J call TRBJ1-2; D remains unclear. The V gene lost 2 bases and the J gene lost 3 bases, with 7 bases spanning the gap. Looked up from germline, CDR1 is SGHTA and CDR2 is FQGNSA. The CDR3 totals 13 residues. The CDR3 sequence: CASSLIADYGYTF. For the CDR3, the DNA is TGTGCCAGCAGCTTAATCGCGGACTATGGCTACACCTTC.

The chain recombines TRBV5-6 with TRBJ2-7; D gene ambiguous. Germline CDR1 SGHDT, CDR2 YYEEEE. CDR3 length: 13 residues. Trimming cost V 0 bases and J 7 bases, with 11 bases left between them. The CDR3 DNA reads as TGTGCCAGCAGCTTGGCCCAGGCGTATGAGCAGTACTTC. This translates into CASSLAQAYEQYF.

The rearrangement uses TRBV4-3 and TRBJ1-6; D perhaps matches TRBD1 (5 bases). CDR3 length: 15 amino acids. The ends were cut back, 0 bases at V and 10 bases at J, with 13 bases in the middle. Per the germline V gene, CDR1 is LGHNA and CDR2 is YSLEER. The CDR3 DNA sequence: TGCGCCAGCAGCCAAGATCAAGGAAGGGACTCACCCCTCCACTTT. As protein: CASSQDQGRDSPLHF.

The genes are TRBV3-1 and TRBJ2-1, with 9 bases identical to TRBD2. V shed 3 bases and J 3 bases; nucleotides not matched to a gene: 6. CDR1 is LGHDT, CDR2 YNNKEL, per germline (reference sequence). The CDR3 contains 16 residues. CDR3 DNA sequence: TGTGCCAGCAGCCAGCGGTCTAGCGGGGTCTACAATGAGCAGTTCTTC. Translating it yields CASSQRSSGVYNEQFF.

This clonotype was counted at least ten times. The chain combines TRBV9 with TRBJ2-1; 10 bases line up with TRBD2. Trimming at V came to 2 bases and at J to 3 bases, leaving 2 bases not matched to a gene. From germline, CDR1 is SGDLS and CDR2 YYNGEE. This CDR3 comprises 15 residues. The CDR3 sequence is CASSVGLADYNEQFF. Here the CDR3 DNA reads TGTGCCAGCAGCGTTGGACTAGCGGACTACAATGAGCAGTTCTTC.

The V gene is TRBV7-2, the J gene TRBJ2-5; 7 bases are shared with TRBD2. With 1 base clipped from V and 4 bases from J, the junction kept 9 bases outside the gene matches. Germline loops: CDR1 SGHTA, CDR2 FQGNSA. CDR3 size: 16 residues. The CDR3 loop is CASSLGAGRVSETQYF. CDR3 nucleotides: TGTGCCAGCAGCTTAGGCGCGGGGAGGGTTTCAGAGACCCAGTACTTC. Together with reference TRBV7-2 and TRBJ2-5, the CDR3 gives the full variable domain: GAGVSQSPSNKVTEKGKDVELRCDPISGHTALYWYRQSLGQGLEFLIYFQGNSAPDKSGLPSDRFSAERTGGSVSTLTIQRTQQEDSAVYLCASSLGAGRVSETQYFGPGTRLLVL.

This clonotype was picked up many times. The chain employs TRBV24-1 and TRBJ2-3, with no clear D. Germline V gene sequence: CDR1 KGHDR, CDR2 SFDVKD. The CDR3 runs 16 residues. V was pared by 4 bases and J by 4 bases, with 17 bases between. CDR3 in amino acids: CATSDPGPANSDTQYF. In nucleotides, the CDR3 is TGTGCCACCAGTGACCCCGGGCCCGCAAACTCAGATACGCAGTATTTT.

The chain uses TRBV5-6 and TRBJ2-7; the D call may be TRBD1 or TRBD2 (5 bases each). This CDR3 contains 14 residues. V gave up 6 bases and J gave up 6 bases, with 19 bases separating them. In germline, CDR1 is SGHDT, CDR2 YYEEEE. The CDR3 reads CASIMRVQGGEQYF. The CDR3 DNA reads TGTGCCAGCATTATGCGGGTCCAGGGCGGCGAGCAGTACTTC.

The chain combines TRBV15 with TRBJ2-3, with 8 bases fitting TRBD2. The CDR3 spans 18 residues. V lost 0 bases to trimming and J lost 6 bases; unmatched junction nucleotides: 14. The germline V gene encodes CDR1 LNHNV and CDR2 YYDKDF (reference sequence). The chain's CDR3 is CATSRDLGGGLGSDTQYF. CDR3 bases: TGTGCCACCAGCAGAGATCTCGGCGGGGGGTTAGGCTCGGATACGCAGTATTTT.

This clonotype was counted only a few times. The V gene is TRBV29-1, the J gene TRBJ2-7, with D maybe TRBD1 (5 bases). Germline values: CDR1 SQVTM, CDR2 ANQGSEA. The CDR3 loop spans 16 amino acids. Between the trimmed V and J ends, which lost 0 bases and 0 bases, there was a span of 15 bases. The CDR3 region is CSVEDQGAGHSYEQYF. The CDR3 DNA follows: TGCAGCGTTGAAGATCAGGGTGCAGGCCACTCCTACGAGCAGTACTTC.

This clonotype was detected a few times. V usage is TRBV29-1 and J usage is TRBJ2-5; 7 bases fit TRBD1. Per the germline V gene, CDR1 is SQVTM and CDR2 is ANQGSEA. V trimming: 0 bases; J trimming: 4 bases; junction bases outside the gene matches: 14. CDR3 length: 17 residues. CDR3 amino acids: CSVEDGHLEGQLETQYF. As DNA, the CDR3 is TGCAGCGTTGAAGATGGGCACCTTGAGGGACAGTTAGAGACCCAGTACTTC.

V and J are TRBV7-2 and TRBJ2-1, with D hard to call. The CDR3 extends over 12 amino acids. Trimming removed 5 bases from V and 8 bases from J, with 10 bases in between. The germline gives CDR1 SGHTA, CDR2 FQGNSA. DNA for the CDR3: TGTGCCAGCAGCCCCCTAAAGTATGAGCAGTTCTTC. This translates into CASSPLKYEQFF.

The chain couples TRBV4-1 to TRBJ2-1, with 8 bases that match TRBD2. Trimming removed 4 bases from V and 6 bases from J; junction bases left unmatched: 8. The CDR3 sequence is 15 residues long. Per the germline V gene, CDR1 is MGHRA and CDR2 is YSYEKL. CDR3 residues: CASSPGTRILNEQFF. CDR3 nucleotides: TGCGCCAGCAGCCCCGGGACTAGGATACTCAATGAGCAGTTCTTC.

The chain is built from TRBV30 and TRBJ2-6; D gene uncertain. Deletions cut 2 bases from V and 0 bases from J, with 5 bases between. Germline V gene sequence: CDR1 GTSNPN, CDR2 SVGIG (reference sequence). The length of the CDR3 is 14 residues. CDR3 sequence: CAWSISSGANVLTF. The CDR3 DNA follows: TGTGCCTGGAGTATAAGCTCTGGGGCCAACGTCCTGACTTTC.

A few counts support this clonotype. The chain is built from TRBV29-1 and TRBJ1-2; 9 positions agree with TRBD1. V dropped 7 bases and J dropped 8; count of bases not matched to a gene: 14. Germline V CDR1 and CDR2: SQVTM, ANQGSEA. This CDR3 region has 14 residues. The CDR3 sequence: CSGSTGGVLEGYTF. DNA for the CDR3: TGCAGCGGTTCAACAGGGGGCGTTTTAGAGGGCTACACCTTC.